This T cell receptor beta chain emerged from a study of beta chain features in type 1 diabetes. Whole-study findings and limits: Shortening of TCRB CDR3s, moderate but significant, appeared in all four CD4+ subsets of Type 1 diabetes patients. Highly expressing activated T cells could be over-counted with a cDNA template.

Germline-derived CDR1 and CDR2 are SEHNR and FQNEAQ (reference sequence). This CDR3 has 15 residues. V lost 5 bases and J lost 7, with 17 bases in between. This clone was seen a handful of times. Antigen: not known. Of the isolated RNA, all was reverse transcribed, and so the sequenced material was expressed TCRB transcripts. Assay used: immunoSEQ multiplex PCR; TCRdb lists only in-frame clones, some missing. This table holds about 700,000 clones, roughly 12% found once. Each of the CD4+ naive, central memory, regulatory and stem cell-like memory populations was sorted via CD45RO/CCR7/CD25/CD127/CD95/CD27.

This receptor was obtained from a man aged 18 to 30 with type 1 diabetes. V usage is TRBV7-9 and J usage is TRBJ1-4, with D maybe TRBD1 (5 bases). The sequenced sample consisted of naive CD4+ T cells from blood. The chain's CDR3 is CASSPYYQGGEKLFF. In nucleotides, the CDR3 is TGTGCCAGCAGCCCCTACTACCAGGGTGGTGAAAAACTGTTTTTT.